This T cell receptor (beta chain) was retrieved from a study of a mutant IDH1 vaccine in newly diagnosed glioma. Looking at the study overall: The therapy given earlier, which was standard therapy, consisted of radiotherapy, temozolomide, or both, and most of the patients received both. Study-wide points: Vaccine-induced responses were seen in approximately 93% of patients, spanning several MHC alleles.

The V end was cut by 3 bases, the J end by 10 bases, with 16 bases between. The V gene's germline CDR1 is LNHDA and CDR2 SQIVND (reference sequence). The CDR3 consists of 15 residues. Turning to this clone: Antigen unknown.

Time point described: baseline, week 1 (first vaccination visit). Documented treatment: pre-vaccination baseline after standard-of-care therapy. The astrocytomas were IDH1-mutant, ATRX-negative, and WHO grade 3 or 4. Some clones are missing from TCRdb's copy, which holds only in-frame ones; the method was immunoSEQ multiplex PCR. The data contain about 92,000 clones, over 75% of them seen just once; the ten biggest clones take up 7.5%. The chain employs TRBV19 and TRBJ1-6; tentatively, D is TRBD1 (5 bases). The sample was PBMCs, taken from a glioma patient treated with radiotherapy, temozolomide or both. This TCR derives from a man aged 40-49 years with glioma. CDR3 coding DNA: TGTGCCAGTAGTATTATTGCCTCCCCAGGGTCACCCCTCCACTTT. Its translation is CASSIIASPGSPLHF.